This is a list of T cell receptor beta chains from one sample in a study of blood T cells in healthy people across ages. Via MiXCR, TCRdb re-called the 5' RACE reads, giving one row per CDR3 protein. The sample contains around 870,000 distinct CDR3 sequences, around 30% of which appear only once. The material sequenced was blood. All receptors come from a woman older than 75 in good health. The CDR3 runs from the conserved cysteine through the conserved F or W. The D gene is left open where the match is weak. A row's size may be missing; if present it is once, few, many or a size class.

CASSSLEGYGYTF	TGTGCCAGCAGCTCCTTAGAAGGGTATGGCTACACCTTC	.	TRBJ1-2	TRBV3-1	few
CASSQDMQGGIAKNIQYF	TGCGCCAGCAGCCAAGACATGCAGGGCGGGATAGCCAAAAACATTCAGTACTTC	.	TRBJ2-4	TRBV4-1	.
CASSLYGQGAQETQYF	TGTGCCAGCAGCTTATATGGACAGGGGGCGCAGGAGACCCAGTACTTC	TRBD1	TRBJ2-5	TRBV7-2	many
CASTGGRGHEKLFF	TGTGCCAGCACCGGGGGGAGGGGGCACGAAAAACTGTTTTTT	TRBD1	TRBJ1-4	TRBV12-3/TRBV12-4	.
CASSSNGGAGETQYF	TGTGCCAGCAGTTCCAACGGGGGAGCGGGAGAGACCCAGTACTTC	.	TRBJ2-5	TRBV28	many
CATSDPTKKQGSNYGHTF	TGTGCCACCAGTGATCCCACAAAAAAACAGGGCTCTAACTATGGCCACACCTTC	.	TRBJ1-2	TRBV24-1	once
CSFWTSGSTDTQYF	TGCAGCTTCTGGACTAGCGGAAGCACAGATACGCAGTATTTT	TRBD2	TRBJ2-3	TRBV29-1	many
CSVAGTGPETQYF	TGCAGCGTCGCCGGGACAGGCCCAGAGACCCAGTACTTC	TRBD1	TRBJ2-5	TRBV29-1	many
CASSQGRLGGGSSYEQYF	TGTGCCAGCAGCCAAGGACGCCTTGGGGGGGGGAGCTCCTACGAGCAGTACTTC	TRBD2	TRBJ2-7	TRBV14	.
CASSAAKGRGYGYTF	TGTGCCAGCAGTGCGGCGAAGGGCAGGGGGTATGGCTACACCTTC	TRBD1	TRBJ1-2	TRBV25-1	.
CASRVLGENQPQHF	TGTGCCAGCAGGGTATTAGGGGAGAATCAGCCCCAGCATTTT	.	TRBJ1-5	TRBV6-2/TRBV6-3	.
CASSFGGEYYEQYF	TGTGCCAGCAGCTTCGGGGGGGAATACTACGAGCAGTACTTC	TRBD2	TRBJ2-7	TRBV7-2	many
CAGSIVAVQVPGANVLTF	TGTGCCGGTAGTATAGTCGCGGTCCAGGTCCCTGGGGCCAACGTCCTGACTTTC	.	TRBJ2-6	TRBV19	.
CAISDGQSSYNEQYF	TGTGCCATCAGTGACGGACAGAGCTCCTACAATGAACAGTACTTC	.	TRBJ2-7	TRBV10-3	.
CASSLGAAGPNSPLHF	TGTGCCAGCAGTTTAGGGGCAGCCGGTCCCAATTCACCCCTCCACTTT	.	TRBJ1-6	TRBV27	.
CASSDSGGGANEQFF	TGTGCCAGCAGTGACTCAGGCGGGGGGGCCAATGAGCAGTTCTTC	TRBD2	TRBJ2-1	TRBV7-2	.
CSARESSVTDTQYF	TGCAGTGCTAGAGAGTCTAGTGTAACAGATACGCAGTATTTT	.	TRBJ2-3	TRBV20-1	many
CASSLARGGAGDTQYF	TGCGCCAGCAGCTTGGCCCGCGGGGGGGCCGGGGATACGCAGTATTTT	TRBD2	TRBJ2-3	TRBV5-1	many
CASSLTPGQTTYGYTF	TGTGCCAGCAGCTTAACCCCCGGACAGACGACCTATGGCTACACCTTC	.	TRBJ1-2	TRBV7-2	few
CASRGGASGPDTQYF	TGTGCCAGCCGGGGAGGGGCTAGCGGGCCAGATACGCAGTATTTT	TRBD2	TRBJ2-3	TRBV7-2	many
CASSSDRAKNTEAFF	TGTGCCAGCAGCTCGGACAGGGCAAAGAACACTGAAGCTTTCTTT	TRBD1	TRBJ1-1	TRBV7-9	few
CASSPVGGAGEKRFF	TGTGCCAGCAGCCCCGTGGGGGGCGCTGGGGAAAAACGGTTTTTT	.	TRBJ1-4	TRBV7-2	few
CASSFTDSSGANVLTF	TGTGCCAGCAGTTTTACCGACAGCTCTGGGGCCAACGTCCTGACTTTC	.	TRBJ2-6	TRBV6-1	few
CASSPAGGTSMETQYF	TGTGCCAGCAGCCCAGCGGGGGGGACTAGCATGGAGACCCAGTACTTC	TRBD2	TRBJ2-5	TRBV7-2	.